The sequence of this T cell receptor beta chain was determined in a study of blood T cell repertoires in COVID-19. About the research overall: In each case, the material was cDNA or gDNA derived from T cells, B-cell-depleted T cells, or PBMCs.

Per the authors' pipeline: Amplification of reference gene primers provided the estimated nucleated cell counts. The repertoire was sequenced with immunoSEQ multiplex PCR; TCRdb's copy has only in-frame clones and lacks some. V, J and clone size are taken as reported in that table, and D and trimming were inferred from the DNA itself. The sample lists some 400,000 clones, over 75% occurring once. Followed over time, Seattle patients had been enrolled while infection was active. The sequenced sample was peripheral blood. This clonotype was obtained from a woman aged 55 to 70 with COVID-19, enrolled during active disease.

CDR3 protein: CASSLHGDRDQETQYF. The CDR3, as DNA: TGCGCCAGCAGCTTACACGGCGACAGGGATCAAGAGACCCAGTACTTC. The chain couples TRBV5-1 to TRBJ2-5, with 7 nucleotides matching TRBD1. Germline assignment: CDR1 SGHRS and CDR2 YFSETQ. CDR3 length: 16 amino acids. After removal of 2 bases from V and 2 bases from J, the junction contained 9 bases not matched to a gene.